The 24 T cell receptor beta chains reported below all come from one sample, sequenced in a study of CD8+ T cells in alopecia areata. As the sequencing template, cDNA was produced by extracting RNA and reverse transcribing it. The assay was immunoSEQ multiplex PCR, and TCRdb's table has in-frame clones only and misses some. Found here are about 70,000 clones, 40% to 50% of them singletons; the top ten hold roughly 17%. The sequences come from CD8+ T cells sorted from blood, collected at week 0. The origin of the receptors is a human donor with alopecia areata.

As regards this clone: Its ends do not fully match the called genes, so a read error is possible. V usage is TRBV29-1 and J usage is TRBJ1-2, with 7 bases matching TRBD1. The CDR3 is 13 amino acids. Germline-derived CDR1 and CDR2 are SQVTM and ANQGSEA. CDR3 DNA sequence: TGCAGCGTCCTACCCCGGGACAGCCAAGACTGGGCCTTC. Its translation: CSVLPRDSQDWAF.

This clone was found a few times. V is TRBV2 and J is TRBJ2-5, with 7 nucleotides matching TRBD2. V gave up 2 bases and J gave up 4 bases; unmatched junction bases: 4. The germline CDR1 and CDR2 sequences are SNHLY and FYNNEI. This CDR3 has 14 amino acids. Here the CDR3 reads CASSESGGRETQYF. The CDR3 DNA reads TGTGCCAGCAGTGAATCGGGCGGGAGAGAGACCCAGTACTTC. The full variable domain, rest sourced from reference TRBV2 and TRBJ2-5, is EPEVTQTPSHQVTQMGQEVILRCVPISNHLYFYWYRQILGQKVEFLVSFYNNEISEKSEIFDDQFSVERPDGSNFTLKIRSTKLEDSAMYFCASSESGGRETQYFGPGTRLLVL.

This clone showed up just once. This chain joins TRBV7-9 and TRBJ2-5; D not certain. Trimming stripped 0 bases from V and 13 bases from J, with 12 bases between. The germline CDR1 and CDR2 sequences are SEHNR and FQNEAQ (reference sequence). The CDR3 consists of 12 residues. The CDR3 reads CASSLAAEQAYF. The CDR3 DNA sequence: TGTGCCAGCAGCTTAGCGGCGGAGCAGGCGTACTTC.

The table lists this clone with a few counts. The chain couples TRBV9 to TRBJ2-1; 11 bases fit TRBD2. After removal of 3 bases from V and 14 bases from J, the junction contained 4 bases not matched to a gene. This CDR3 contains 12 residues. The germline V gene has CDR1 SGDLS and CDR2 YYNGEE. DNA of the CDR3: TGTGCCAGCAGCGGTAGCGGGAGGGCGGAGTTCTTC. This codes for CASSGSGRAEFF.

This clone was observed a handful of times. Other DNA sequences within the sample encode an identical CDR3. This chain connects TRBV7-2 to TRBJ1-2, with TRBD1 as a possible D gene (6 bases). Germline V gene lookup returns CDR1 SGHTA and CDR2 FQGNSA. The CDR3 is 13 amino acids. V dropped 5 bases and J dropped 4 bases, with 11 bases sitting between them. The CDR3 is CASSRGQLYGYTF. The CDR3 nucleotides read TGTGCCAGCAGCCGCGGACAGCTCTATGGCTACACCTTC.

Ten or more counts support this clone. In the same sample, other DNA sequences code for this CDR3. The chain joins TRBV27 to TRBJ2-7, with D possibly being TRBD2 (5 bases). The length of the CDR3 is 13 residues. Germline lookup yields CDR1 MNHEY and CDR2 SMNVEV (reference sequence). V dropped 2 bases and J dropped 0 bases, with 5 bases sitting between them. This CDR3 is CASSLRDSYEQYF. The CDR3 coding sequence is TGTGCCAGCAGTTTACGGGACTCCTACGAGCAGTACTTC.

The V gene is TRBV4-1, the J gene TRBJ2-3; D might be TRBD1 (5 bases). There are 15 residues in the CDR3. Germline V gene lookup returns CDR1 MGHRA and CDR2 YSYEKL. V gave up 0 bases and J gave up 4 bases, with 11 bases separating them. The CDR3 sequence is CASSQDQGVADTQYF. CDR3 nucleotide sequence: TGCGCCAGCAGCCAAGATCAGGGCGTGGCAGATACGCAGTATTTT.

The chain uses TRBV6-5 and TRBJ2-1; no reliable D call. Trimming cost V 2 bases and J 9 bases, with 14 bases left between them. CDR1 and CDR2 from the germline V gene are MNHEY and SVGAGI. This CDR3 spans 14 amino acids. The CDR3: CASSYGYSISEQFF. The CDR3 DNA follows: TGTGCCAGCAGTTACGGTTATAGTATAAGTGAGCAGTTCTTC.

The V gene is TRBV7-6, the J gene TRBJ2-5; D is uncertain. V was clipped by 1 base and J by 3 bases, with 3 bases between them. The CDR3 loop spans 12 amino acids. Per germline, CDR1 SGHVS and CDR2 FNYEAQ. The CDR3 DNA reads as TGTGCCAGCAGCTTAGTCGAAGAGACCCAGTACTTC. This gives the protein CASSLVEETQYF.

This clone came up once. CDR3 sequence reads: CASSFRGSGANVLTF. CDR3 nucleotides: TGTGCCAGCAGTTTCCGGGGGAGCGGGGCCAACGTCCTGACTTTC. The V and J genes are TRBV27 and TRBJ2-6, with a possible D match to TRBD2 (6 bases). CDR1 is MNHEY and CDR2 is SMNVEV in the germline V gene (reference sequence). V was clipped by 3 bases and J by 4 bases, with 10 bases between them. This CDR3 has 15 amino acids.

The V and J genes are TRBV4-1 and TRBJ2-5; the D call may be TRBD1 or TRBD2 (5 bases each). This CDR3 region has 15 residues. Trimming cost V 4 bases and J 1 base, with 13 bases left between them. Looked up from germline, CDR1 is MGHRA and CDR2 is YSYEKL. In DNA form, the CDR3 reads TGCGCCAGCAGCCTCGTACGAGGGACCCAAGAGACCCAGTACTTC. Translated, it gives CASSLVRGTQETQYF.

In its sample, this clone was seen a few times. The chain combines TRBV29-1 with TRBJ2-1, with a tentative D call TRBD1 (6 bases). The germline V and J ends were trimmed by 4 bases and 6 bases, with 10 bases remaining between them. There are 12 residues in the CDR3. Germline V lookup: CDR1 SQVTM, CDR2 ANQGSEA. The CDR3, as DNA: TGCAGCGTTGGGGGGCCGTTCAATGAGCAGTTCTTC. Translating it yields CSVGGPFNEQFF.

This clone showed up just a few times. DNA of the CDR3: TGCAGTGCTAGAGCCTACAATGAGCAGTTCTTC. This codes for CSARAYNEQFF. The genes are TRBV20-1 and TRBJ2-1; D is uncertain. This CDR3 has 11 amino acids. Germline V gene lookup returns CDR1 DFQATT and CDR2 SNEGSKA (reference sequence). V lost 1 base to trimming and J lost 2 bases, with 0 bases between them.

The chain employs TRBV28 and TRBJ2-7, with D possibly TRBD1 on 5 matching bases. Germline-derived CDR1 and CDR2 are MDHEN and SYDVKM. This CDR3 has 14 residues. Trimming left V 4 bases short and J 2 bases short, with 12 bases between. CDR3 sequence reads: CASSSTDKAYEQYF. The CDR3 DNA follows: TGTGCCAGCAGTTCGACGGACAAGGCCTACGAGCAGTACTTC.

CDR3 in amino acids: CSVEQGGLSYGYTF. CDR3 in DNA: TGCAGCGTTGAACAAGGGGGGCTAAGCTATGGCTACACCTTC. This chain connects TRBV29-1 to TRBJ1-2; D may be TRBD1 (6 bases). CDR3 length: 14 amino acids. Germline V lookup: CDR1 SQVTM, CDR2 ANQGSEA. Trimming shortened V by 2 bases and J by 4 bases, and 14 bases separated the two germline ends.

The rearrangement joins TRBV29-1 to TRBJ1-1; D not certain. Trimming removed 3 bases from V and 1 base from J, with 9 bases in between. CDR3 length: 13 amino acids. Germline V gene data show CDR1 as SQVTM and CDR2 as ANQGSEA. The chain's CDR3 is CSVDSRGNTEAFF. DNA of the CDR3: TGCAGCGTTGACAGCCGAGGGAACACTGAAGCTTTCTTT.

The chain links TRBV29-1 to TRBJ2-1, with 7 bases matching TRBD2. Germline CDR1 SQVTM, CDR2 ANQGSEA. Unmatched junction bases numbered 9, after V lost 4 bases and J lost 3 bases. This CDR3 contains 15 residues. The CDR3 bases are TGCAGCGTTGCCGGGCTAGCGGTATTCTACAATGAGCAGTTCTTC. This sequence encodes CSVAGLAVFYNEQFF.

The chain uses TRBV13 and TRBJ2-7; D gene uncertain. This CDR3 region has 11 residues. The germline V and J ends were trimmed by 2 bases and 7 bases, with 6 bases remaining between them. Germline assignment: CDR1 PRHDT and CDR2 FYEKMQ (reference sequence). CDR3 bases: TGTGCCAGCAGCTTATCTCGGGAGCAGTACTTC. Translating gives CASSLSREQYF. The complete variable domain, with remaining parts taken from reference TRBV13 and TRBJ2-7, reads AAGVIQSPRHLIKEKRETATLKCYPIPRHDTVYWYQQGPGQDPQFLISFYEKMQSDKGSIPDRFSAQQFSDYHSELNMSSLELGDSALYFCASSLSREQYFGPGTRLTVT.

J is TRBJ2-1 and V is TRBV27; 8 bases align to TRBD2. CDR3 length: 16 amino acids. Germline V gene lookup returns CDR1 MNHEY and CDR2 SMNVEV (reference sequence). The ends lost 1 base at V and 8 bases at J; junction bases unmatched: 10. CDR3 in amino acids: CASSLYSGGPLDEQFF. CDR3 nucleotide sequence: TGTGCCAGCAGTTTATATTCGGGAGGGCCGTTGGATGAGCAGTTCTTC.

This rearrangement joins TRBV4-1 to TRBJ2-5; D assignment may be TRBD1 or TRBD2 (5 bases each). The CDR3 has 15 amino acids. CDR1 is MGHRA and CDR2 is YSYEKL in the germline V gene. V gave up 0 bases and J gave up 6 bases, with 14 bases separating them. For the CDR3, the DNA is TGCGCCAGCAGCCAAGATCTGGGGGATTACCAGACCCAGTACTTC. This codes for CASSQDLGDYQTQYF.

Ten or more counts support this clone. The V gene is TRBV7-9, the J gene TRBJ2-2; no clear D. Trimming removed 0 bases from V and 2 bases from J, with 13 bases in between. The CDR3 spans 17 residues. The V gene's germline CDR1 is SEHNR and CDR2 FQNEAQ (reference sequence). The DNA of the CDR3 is TGTGCCAGCAGCTTAGCTCGGGCGAGGAAAAACACCGGGGAGCTGTTTTTT. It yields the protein CASSLARARKNTGELFF.

The CDR3 DNA reads as TGTGCCAGCAGTTACCTCCGGGACCTTTGGACCCAGTACTTC. Its protein is CASSYLRDLWTQYF. This chain connects TRBV28 to TRBJ2-5; D possibly matches TRBD1 or TRBD2 (5 bases each). V shed 4 bases and J shed 7 bases, with 16 bases lying between them. Germline CDR1 and CDR2: MDHEN and SYDVKM. This CDR3 region has 14 residues.

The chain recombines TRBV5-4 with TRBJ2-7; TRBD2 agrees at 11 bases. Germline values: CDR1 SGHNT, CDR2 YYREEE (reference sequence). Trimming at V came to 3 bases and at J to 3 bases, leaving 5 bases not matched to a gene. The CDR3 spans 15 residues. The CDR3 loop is CASSWTTSGNYEQYF. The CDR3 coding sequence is TGTGCCAGCAGCTGGACGACTAGCGGGAACTACGAGCAGTACTTC.

The CDR3 DNA is TGCAGCGTTGAAACCCAGCGGGAGGCGTCTGGGGCCAACGTCCTGACTTTC. Its translation: CSVETQREASGANVLTF. V gene TRBV29-1 combines with J gene TRBJ2-6; 9 nucleotides agree with TRBD2. V gave up 2 bases and J gave up 1 base; unmatched junction bases: 6. The CDR3 is 17 amino acids. Looked up from germline, CDR1 is SQVTM and CDR2 is ANQGSEA.